These T cell receptor beta chains were read from a single sample in a study of blood T cell repertoires in COVID-19. Sequenced by immunoSEQ multiplex PCR; TCRdb stores in-frame clones only, minus some. The sample shows about 130,000 clones, approximately 80% of them seen only once. Source material: PBMCs or T cells enriched from blood (not recorded which). The origin of the receptors is a man over 45 who had recovered from COVID-19. Both conserved end residues are part of each CDR3. The D gene is left open where the match is weak. A clone size is listed for some rows: how often the clone was seen (once, few, many), or a class if it is expanded.

clone size: NA
J gene: TRBJ2-7
D gene: TRBD2
V gene: TRBV2
CDR3 protein: CASSPTGGAYEQYF
CDR3 DNA: TGTGCCAGCAGTCCTACCGGGGGGGCCTACGAGCAGTACTTC

clone size: NA
J gene: TRBJ1-5
D gene: TRBD1
V gene: TRBV2
CDR3 protein: CASSVGQGNQPQHF
CDR3 DNA: TGTGCCAGCAGCGTCGGACAGGGTAATCAGCCCCAGCATTTT

clone size: NA
J gene: TRBJ1-4
D gene: TRBD1
V gene: TRBV3-1/TRBV3-2
CDR3 protein: CASSHPGQGSEKLFF
CDR3 DNA: TGTGCCAGCAGCCACCCGGGACAGGGGAGTGAAAAACTGTTTTTT

clone size: NA
J gene: TRBJ1-2
D gene: NA
V gene: TRBV6-5
CDR3 protein: CASTGTNYGYTF
CDR3 DNA: TGTGCCAGCACGGGGACTAACTATGGCTACACCTTC

clone size: NA
J gene: TRBJ1-1
D gene: NA
V gene: TRBV5-4
CDR3 protein: CASSLQTAMNTEAFF
CDR3 DNA: TGTGCCAGCAGCTTGCAGACAGCTATGAACACTGAAGCTTTCTTT

clone size: NA
J gene: TRBJ2-1
D gene: NA
V gene: TRBV9
CDR3 protein: CASSAGSEQFF
CDR3 DNA: TGTGCCAGCAGCGCCGGTTCTGAGCAGTTCTTC

clone size: NA
J gene: TRBJ2-7
D gene: NA
V gene: TRBV5-5
CDR3 protein: CASSSTYEQYF
CDR3 DNA: TGTGCCAGCAGCTCTACGTACGAGCAGTACTTC

clone size: NA
J gene: TRBJ1-5
D gene: TRBD1
V gene: TRBV5-8
CDR3 protein: CASSSRGTEHQPQHF
CDR3 DNA: TGTGCCAGCAGTTCACGCGGGACAGAGCATCAGCCCCAGCATTTT

clone size: NA
J gene: TRBJ2-7
D gene: NA
V gene: TRBV7-2
CDR3 protein: CASSLDLYEQYF
CDR3 DNA: TGTGCCAGCAGCTTAGACCTATACGAGCAGTACTTC

clone size: NA
J gene: TRBJ1-1
D gene: NA
V gene: TRBV6-1
CDR3 protein: CASSEQGGNTEAFF
CDR3 DNA: TGTGCCAGCAGTGAACAAGGGGGGAACACTGAAGCTTTCTTT

clone size: NA
J gene: TRBJ2-3
D gene: TRBD2
V gene: TRBV24-1
CDR3 protein: CATSDPGGPTDTQYF
CDR3 DNA: TGTGCCACCAGTGATCCGGGGGGACCCACAGATACGCAGTATTTT

clone size: NA
J gene: TRBJ2-3
D gene: NA
V gene: TRBV5-1
CDR3 protein: CASRFATEPDTQYF
CDR3 DNA: TGCGCCAGCAGATTCGCGACGGAGCCAGATACGCAGTATTTT

clone size: few
J gene: TRBJ1-1
D gene: TRBD1
V gene: TRBV5-1
CDR3 protein: CASSRQGNTEAFF
CDR3 DNA: TGCGCCAGCAGCCGACAGGGGAACACTGAAGCTTTCTTT

clone size: NA
J gene: TRBJ2-2
D gene: TRBD1
V gene: TRBV4-1
CDR3 protein: CASSSRQGRDTGELFF
CDR3 DNA: TGCGCCAGCAGCTCCCGACAGGGGCGAGACACCGGGGAGCTGTTTTTT

clone size: NA
J gene: TRBJ1-5
D gene: TRBD1
V gene: TRBV6-5
CDR3 protein: CASSYSDRAREPQHF
CDR3 DNA: TGTGCCAGCAGTTATTCGGACAGGGCTCGGGAGCCCCAGCATTTT

clone size: NA
J gene: TRBJ1-1
D gene: TRBD1
V gene: TRBV30
CDR3 protein: CAWAGTGGTEAFF
CDR3 DNA: TGTGCCTGGGCCGGGACAGGTGGCACTGAAGCTTTCTTT

clone size: NA
J gene: TRBJ2-2
D gene: NA
V gene: TRBV19
CDR3 protein: CASSIDRVKTNTGELFF
CDR3 DNA: TGTGCCAGTAGTATAGACCGGGTAAAAACGAACACCGGGGAGCTGTTTTTT

clone size: few
J gene: TRBJ2-2
D gene: TRBD1
V gene: TRBV14
CDR3 protein: CASSQEIPGQGDGELFF
CDR3 DNA: TGTGCCAGCAGCCAAGAAATTCCGGGACAGGGCGACGGGGAGCTGTTTTTT

clone size: NA
J gene: TRBJ1-5
D gene: TRBD1
V gene: TRBV7-6
CDR3 protein: CASSLEGGGIQPQHF
CDR3 DNA: TGTGCCAGCAGCTTAGAAGGGGGCGGGATTCAGCCCCAGCATTTT

clone size: NA
J gene: TRBJ2-7
D gene: NA
V gene: TRBV13
CDR3 protein: CASSLGGVAYEQYF
CDR3 DNA: TGTGCCAGCAGCTTAGGGGGCGTAGCCTACGAGCAGTACTTC

clone size: NA
J gene: TRBJ1-1
D gene: NA
V gene: TRBV7-3
CDR3 protein: CASSLQLNTEAFF
CDR3 DNA: TGTGCCAGCAGCTTACAACTCAACACTGAAGCTTTCTTT

clone size: once
J gene: TRBJ1-1
D gene: NA
V gene: TRBV5-1
CDR3 protein: CASSLVVGNTEAFF
CDR3 DNA: TGCGCCAGCAGCTTGGTTGTCGGGAACACTGAAGCTTTCTTT

clone size: NA
J gene: TRBJ2-5
D gene: TRBD1
V gene: TRBV7-9
CDR3 protein: CASSSRLSQGVETQYF
CDR3 DNA: TGTGCCAGCAGCTCACGCCTCTCACAGGGGGTGGAGACCCAGTACTTC

clone size: NA
J gene: TRBJ1-2
D gene: NA
V gene: TRBV5-8
CDR3 protein: CASSSIGAQGYTF
CDR3 DNA: TGTGCCAGCAGCTCCATAGGGGCGCAAGGCTACACCTTC

clone size: NA
J gene: TRBJ2-7
D gene: TRBD2
V gene: TRBV5-1
CDR3 protein: CASSLDTSGVAEQYF
CDR3 DNA: TGCGCCAGCAGCTTAGACACTAGCGGGGTTGCCGAGCAGTACTTC

clone size: few
J gene: TRBJ1-2
D gene: NA
V gene: TRBV2
CDR3 protein: CASSAAGDGYTF
CDR3 DNA: TGTGCCAGCAGTGCGGCAGGGGATGGCTACACCTTC

clone size: NA
J gene: TRBJ2-7
D gene: TRBD1
V gene: TRBV6-5
CDR3 protein: CASSRGQGVSEQYF
CDR3 DNA: TGTGCCAGCAGCCGGGGACAGGGGGTCTCGGAGCAGTACTTC

clone size: NA
J gene: TRBJ1-1
D gene: NA
V gene: TRBV27
CDR3 protein: CASSLFGGENTEAFF
CDR3 DNA: TGTGCCAGCAGTTTATTCGGGGGGGAGAACACTGAAGCTTTCTTT

clone size: NA
J gene: TRBJ2-5
D gene: TRBD1
V gene: TRBV10-3
CDR3 protein: CAISESTGGNQETQYF
CDR3 DNA: TGTGCCATCAGTGAGTCGACAGGGGGCAACCAAGAGACCCAGTACTTC

clone size: NA
J gene: TRBJ1-5
D gene: NA
V gene: TRBV19
CDR3 protein: CASSSDRSSNQPQHF
CDR3 DNA: TGTGCCAGTAGTTCCGACAGGAGTAGCAATCAGCCCCAGCATTTT

clone size: NA
J gene: TRBJ1-5
D gene: TRBD1
V gene: TRBV4-1
CDR3 protein: CASSQDSYRGPLHF
CDR3 DNA: TGCGCCAGCAGCCAAGATAGTTACAGGGGGCCATTGCATTTT

clone size: NA
J gene: TRBJ2-2
D gene: NA
V gene: TRBV9
CDR3 protein: CASSTSGRANTGELFF
CDR3 DNA: TGTGCCAGCAGCACCAGTGGCAGGGCGAACACCGGGGAGCTGTTTTTT

clone size: NA
J gene: TRBJ2-3
D gene: NA
V gene: TRBV5-1
CDR3 protein: CASTLSGRTDTQYF
CDR3 DNA: TGCGCCAGCACTCTTTCAGGGCGCACAGATACGCAGTATTTT

clone size: NA
J gene: TRBJ2-1
D gene: NA
V gene: TRBV6-2/TRBV6-3
CDR3 protein: CASSRGNEQFF
CDR3 DNA: TGTGCCAGCAGTCGAGGGAATGAGCAGTTCTTC

clone size: NA
J gene: TRBJ1-2
D gene: NA
V gene: TRBV5-1
CDR3 protein: CASSLEQSFYGYTF
CDR3 DNA: TGCGCCAGCAGCTTGGAACAGTCTTTCTATGGCTACACCTTC

clone size: NA
J gene: TRBJ1-1
D gene: NA
V gene: TRBV5-5
CDR3 protein: CASSLEFQGYGRAFF
CDR3 DNA: TGTGCCAGCAGCTTGGAGTTTCAGGGGTACGGCAGAGCTTTCTTT

clone size: NA
J gene: TRBJ2-3
D gene: NA
V gene: TRBV21-1
CDR3 protein: CASNRQDKTQDTQYF
CDR3 DNA: TGTGCCAGCAATCGACAGGACAAAACCCAAGATACGCAGTATTTT